One sample yielded the 24 T cell receptor beta chains listed below, sequenced in a study of cytomegalovirus exposure and HLA in healthy donors. This PCR relied on a set of 60 Vbeta primers and 13 Jbeta primers. Assay used: immunoSEQ multiplex PCR; TCRdb lists only in-frame clones, some missing. The table includes around 170,000 clones, roughly 82% detected once. Sequenced: PBMCs. Every receptor here comes from a woman aged 50 to 60 in good health and CMV-seropositive.

The V call is TRBV2, the J call TRBJ2-1; TRBD2 might be the D (5 bases). V was trimmed by 0 bases and J by 4 bases, leaving 7 bases between them. CDR3 length equals 14 residues. Germline CDR1 SNHLY, CDR2 FYNNEI. The CDR3 here is CASSEALGYNEQFF. The DNA of the CDR3 is TGTGCCAGCAGTGAAGCACTAGGATACAATGAGCAGTTCTTC.

V gene TRBV4-2 combines with J gene TRBJ2-3; 8 bases match TRBD2. V lost 2 bases to trimming and J lost 5 bases; unmatched junction nucleotides: 6. Germline CDR1 is LGHNA and CDR2 is YNFKEQ. The CDR3 totals 15 residues. CDR3 amino acids: CASSQRTSLGDTQYF. In DNA, the CDR3 is TGTGCCAGCAGCCAAAGGACTAGCCTAGGAGATACGCAGTATTTT.

This clone was detected once. The chain employs TRBV21-1 and TRBJ2-2; the tabulated D call, TRBD2, remains unverified against the DNA. TRBV21-1 is recorded as a pseudogene. This CDR3 has 18 amino acids. CDR3 nucleotides: TGTGCCAGCAGCAAAGGGGATAGCGGGGGCCCTTCTCACGGGGAGCTGTTTTTT. As protein: CASSKGDSGGPSHGELFF.

The chain joins TRBV7-2 to TRBJ2-7; 7 bases fit TRBD1. V gave up 6 bases and J gave up 2 bases; unmatched junction bases: 4. This CDR3 is 13 amino acids long. The germline V gene encodes CDR1 SGHTA and CDR2 FQGNSA. Here the CDR3 DNA reads TGTGCCAGCAGTTTGACAGGGACCTACGAGCAGTACTTC. Residues: CASSLTGTYEQYF.

The V call is TRBV19, the J call TRBJ1-2; D perhaps matches TRBD1 (6 bases). Germline V gene data show CDR1 as LNHDA and CDR2 as SQIVND (reference sequence). Trimming took 5 bases from V and 5 from J, leaving 12 bases between them. CDR3 size: 13 residues. Here the CDR3 DNA reads TGTGCCAGTAGTTCCCAACAGGGTTATGGCTACACCTTC. Encoded protein: CASSSQQGYGYTF.

The chain carries TRBV6-5 and TRBJ1-5, with 7 nucleotides matching TRBD1. The germline V gene encodes CDR1 MNHEY and CDR2 SVGAGI. Losses at the gene ends were 5 bases for V and 1 base for J; bases not matched to a gene: 5. CDR3 length equals 15 residues. CDR3 nucleotide sequence: TGTGCCAGCAGTGGACAGGTAAAGAGCAATCAGCCCCAGCATTTT. Protein sequence: CASSGQVKSNQPQHF.

The chain recombines TRBV30 with TRBJ1-5; a weak D match, TRBD1 (6 bases). V lost 2 bases, J lost 3 bases, and 11 bases lay in between. This CDR3 spans 14 amino acids. Germline lookup yields CDR1 GTSNPN and CDR2 SVGIG (reference sequence). Written as DNA, the CDR3 is TGTGCCTGGAGTCCCAGGGGTTACAATCAGCCCCAGCATTTT. This encodes CAWSPRGYNQPQHF.

This chain uses TRBV5-1 with TRBJ2-7; the match to TRBD1 covers 8 bases. The CDR3 is 14 amino acids. Germline V gives CDR1 SGHRS, CDR2 YFSETQ. Trimming at V came to 0 bases and at J to 7 bases, leaving 6 bases not matched to a gene. CDR3 DNA sequence: TGCGCCAGCAGCTTGGGACAGGGGTCGGAGGAGCAGTACTTC. This translates into CASSLGQGSEEQYF. The entire variable domain, with the rest obtained from reference TRBV5-1 and TRBJ2-7, is as follows: KAGVTQTPRYLIKTRGQQVTLSCSPISGHRSVSWYQQTPGQGLQFLFEYFSETQRNKGNFPGRFSGRQFSNSRSEMNVSTLELGDSALYLCASSLGQGSEEQYFGPGTRLTVT.

The V and J genes are TRBV19 and TRBJ1-2, with D perhaps matching TRBD1 (5 bases). The CDR3 runs to 13 residues. Deletions cut 3 bases from V and 4 bases from J, with 9 bases between. Looked up from germline, CDR1 is LNHDA and CDR2 is SQIVND (reference sequence). DNA of the CDR3: TGTGCCAGTAGTATCCGACAGCCCTATGGCTACACCTTC. This codes for CASSIRQPYGYTF.

The V and J genes are TRBV9 and TRBJ1-3, with no clear D. The CDR3 is 15 amino acids. V lost 0 bases to trimming and J lost 4 bases, with 11 bases between them. CDR1 is SGDLS, CDR2 YYNGEE, per germline. The CDR3 is CASSVDLGSGNTIYF. The CDR3 nucleotides read TGTGCCAGCAGCGTAGATCTGGGCTCGGGAAACACCATATATTTT.

V and J are TRBV6-5 and TRBJ2-7; D possibly corresponds to TRBD1 (6 bases). V lost 6 bases and J 2 bases, leaving 14 bases between the germline ends. The germline V gene encodes CDR1 MNHEY and CDR2 SVGAGI. The CDR3 is 14 amino acids. For the CDR3, the DNA is TGTGCCAGCAGCCATGAGACAGGCCCCTACGAGCAGTACTTC. It codes for CASSHETGPYEQYF.

This chain's CDR3 is CASSQLRDFGSPLHF. The CDR3 DNA reads TGTGCCAGCAGTCAGCTCAGGGATTTCGGTTCACCCCTCCACTTT. The chain employs TRBV6-6 and TRBJ1-6; D is perhaps TRBD1 (5 bases). The CDR3 contains 15 residues. Trimming took 5 bases from V and 9 from J, leaving 17 bases between them. Germline CDR1 is MNHNY and CDR2 is SVGAGI (reference sequence).

J is TRBJ2-6 and V is TRBV5-4; TRBD2 is a possible D gene (6 bases). CDR1 and CDR2 (germline): SGHNT, YYREEE (reference sequence). V was pared by 3 bases and J by 1 base, with 17 bases between. This CDR3 contains 18 residues. The CDR3 nucleotides read TGTGCCAGCAGCTCGCAACATGGAGGGTTTTCTGGGGCCAACGTCCTGACTTTC. It specifies CASSSQHGGFSGANVLTF. Full variable domain (missing parts from reference TRBV5-4 and TRBJ2-6): ETGVTQSPTHLIKTRGQQVTLRCSSQSGHNTVSWYQQALGQGPQFIFQYYREEENGRGNFPPRFSGLQFPNYSSELNVNALELDDSALYLCASSSQHGGFSGANVLTFGAGSRLTVL.

This clone has just one count. V usage is TRBV11-1 and J usage is TRBJ2-3; 7 positions match TRBD1. The trim removed 2 bases at V and 2 bases at J, leaving 4 bases unmatched. The CDR3 loop spans 15 amino acids. CDR1 is SGHAT, CDR2 FQDESV, per germline (reference sequence). The CDR3 region is CASSLIGGPTDTQYF. CDR3 nucleotides: TGTGCCAGCAGCTTAATAGGGGGCCCCACAGATACGCAGTATTTT.

J is TRBJ2-3 and V is TRBV5-4, with a tentative D call TRBD1 (5 bases). The CDR3 totals 14 residues. Trimming removed 0 bases at V and 3 bases at J, with 8 bases between. Per germline, CDR1 SGHNT and CDR2 YYREEE (reference sequence). The DNA for the CDR3 is TGTGCCAGCAGCTTGGGCAGGGCGACAGATACGCAGTATTTT. Its protein product is CASSLGRATDTQYF.

V usage is TRBV10-3 and J usage is TRBJ1-1; 8 bases are a match to TRBD1. CDR1 is ENHRY and CDR2 is SYGVKD in the germline V gene. CDR3 length: 16 residues. V was pared by 2 bases and J by 5 bases, with 10 bases of the junction left unmatched. The CDR3 bases are TGTGCCATCAGTGAGCCGATGAGGACAGGGAAGACTGAAGCTTTCTTT. This codes for CAISEPMRTGKTEAFF.

V and J are TRBV6-1 and TRBJ1-5; 9 positions agree with TRBD1. In germline, CDR1 is MNHNS, CDR2 SASEGT. This CDR3 is 13 amino acids long. The trim removed 7 bases at V and 5 bases at J, leaving 3 bases unmatched. CDR3 sequence: CASKGTGYQPQHF. The CDR3, as DNA: TGTGCCAGCAAGGGGACAGGGTATCAGCCCCAGCATTTT.

As for this clone: Its ends do not fully match the called genes, so a read error is possible. The rearrangement uses TRBV7-2 and TRBJ2-2; 13 nucleotides match TRBD2. The CDR3 extends over 14 amino acids. Germline CDR1 SGHTA, CDR2 FQGNSA. This CDR3 reads CASSPTSGGPSSLF. The CDR3, as DNA: TGTGCCAGCAGCCCGACTAGCGGGGGGCCGTCGAGTTTATTT.

The CDR3 reads CASSFGQGKAFF. The CDR3 DNA reads TGTGCCAGCAGCTTCGGACAGGGGAAAGCTTTCTTT. The chain couples TRBV7-3 to TRBJ1-1, with 9 bases matching TRBD1. From germline, CDR1 is SGHTA and CDR2 FQGTGA. This CDR3 comprises 12 residues. The V and J ends lost 3 bases and 9 bases, in that order; junction bases with no gene match: 2.

The chain employs TRBV30 and TRBJ1-1; no clear D gene. V was shortened by 1 base and J by 4 bases, with 10 bases between the two germline ends. CDR1 and CDR2 (germline): GTSNPN, SVGIG (reference sequence). This CDR3 is built from 13 residues. Written as DNA, the CDR3 is TGTGCCTGGAGTGAGGAGGAAGGCACTGAAGCTTTCTTT. It specifies CAWSEEEGTEAFF.

The rearrangement uses TRBV2 and TRBJ2-2; D is possibly TRBD1 (6 bases). Trimming removed 9 bases from V and 5 bases from J, with 13 bases in between. The CDR3 totals 13 residues. CDR1 and CDR2 from the germline V gene are SNHLY and FYNNEI. DNA of the CDR3: TGTGCCAGTGAGGGGGTGGGGACCGGGGAGCTGTTTTTT. Residues: CASEGVGTGELFF.

This clone was seen a handful of times. V is TRBV11-1 and J is TRBJ1-1; D remains ambiguous. The CDR3 sequence is 13 residues long. The germline V gene has CDR1 SGHAT and CDR2 FQDESV (reference sequence). V gave up 5 bases and J gave up 0 bases, with 7 bases separating them. DNA of the CDR3: TGTGCCAGCAGCAAGAACATGAACACTGAAGCTTTCTTT. Protein sequence: CASSKNMNTEAFF.

The chain is built from TRBV11-2 and TRBJ1-2, with D unclear. The V end was cut by 5 bases, the J end by 3 bases, with 10 bases between. Germline values: CDR1 SGHAT, CDR2 FQNNGV. The CDR3 totals 13 residues. The CDR3 sequence is CASSQTPDYGYTF. The CDR3 region has the DNA TGTGCCAGCAGCCAAACTCCGGACTATGGCTACACCTTC. Combining the CDR3 with reference TRBV11-2 and TRBJ1-2 gives the whole variable domain EAGVAQSPRYKIIEKRQSVAFWCNPISGHATLYWYQQILGQGPKLLIQFQNNGVVDDSQLPKDRFSAERLKGVDSTLKIQPAKLEDSAVYLCASSQTPDYGYTFGSGTRLTVV.

This clone has only a few counts. The CDR3 sequence: CASSGAGRQPQHF. The CDR3 DNA is TGTGCCAGTAGTGGGGCGGGACGACAGCCCCAGCATTTT. This rearrangement joins TRBV19 to TRBJ1-5; D is possibly TRBD1 (5 bases). V was pared by 5 bases and J by 7 bases, with 12 bases between. The CDR3 is made up of 13 amino acids. The germline CDR1 and CDR2 sequences are LNHDA and SQIVND (reference sequence).